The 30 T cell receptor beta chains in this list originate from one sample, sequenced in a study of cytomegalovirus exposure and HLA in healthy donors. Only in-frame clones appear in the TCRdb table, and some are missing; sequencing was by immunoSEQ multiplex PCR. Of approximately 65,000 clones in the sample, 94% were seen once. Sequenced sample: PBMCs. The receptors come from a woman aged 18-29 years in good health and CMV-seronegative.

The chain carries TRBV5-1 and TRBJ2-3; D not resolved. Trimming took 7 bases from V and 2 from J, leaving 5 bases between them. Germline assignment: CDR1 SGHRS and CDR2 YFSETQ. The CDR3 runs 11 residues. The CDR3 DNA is TGCGCCAGCTCAAACACAGATACGCAGTATTTT. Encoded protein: CASSNTDTQYF.

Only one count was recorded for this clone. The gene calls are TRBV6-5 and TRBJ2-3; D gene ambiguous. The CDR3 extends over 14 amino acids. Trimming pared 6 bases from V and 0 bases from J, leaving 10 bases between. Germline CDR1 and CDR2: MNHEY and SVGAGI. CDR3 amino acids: CASSLRTSTDTQYF. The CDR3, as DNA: TGTGCCAGCAGCCTTCGTACTAGCACAGATACGCAGTATTTT.

The CDR3: CASSQDARRRLPSYNEQFF. The CDR3 DNA follows: TGTGCCAGCAGCCAAGACGCGAGGCGGCGCCTTCCCTCCTACAATGAGCAGTTCTTC. V and J are TRBV14 and TRBJ2-1; the D is unclear. V shed 0 bases and J shed 0 bases, with 18 bases lying between them. From germline, CDR1 is SGHDN and CDR2 FVKESK. The CDR3 contains 19 residues.

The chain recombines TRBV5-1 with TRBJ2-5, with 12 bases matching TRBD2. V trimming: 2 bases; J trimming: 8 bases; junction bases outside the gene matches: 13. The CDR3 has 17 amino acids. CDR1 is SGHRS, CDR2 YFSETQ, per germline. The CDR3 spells CASSFATSGGASGTQYF. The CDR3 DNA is TGCGCCAGCAGCTTTGCGACTAGCGGGGGCGCTTCAGGTACCCAGTACTTC. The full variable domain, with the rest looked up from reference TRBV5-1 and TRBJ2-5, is KAGVTQTPRYLIKTRGQQVTLSCSPISGHRSVSWYQQTPGQGLQFLFEYFSETQRNKGNFPGRFSGRQFSNSRSEMNVSTLELGDSALYLCASSFATSGGASGTQYFGPGTRLLVL.

The CDR3 spells CASSWLGGPDSYEQYF. The DNA for the CDR3 is TGTGCCAGCAGCTGGCTGGGGGGTCCAGACTCCTACGAGCAGTACTTC. V and J are TRBV5-8 and TRBJ2-7, with a weak D call TRBD2 (6 bases). V was trimmed by 3 bases and J by 0 bases, leaving 16 bases between them. The germline gives CDR1 SGHTS, CDR2 YDEGEE. The CDR3 length is 16 residues.

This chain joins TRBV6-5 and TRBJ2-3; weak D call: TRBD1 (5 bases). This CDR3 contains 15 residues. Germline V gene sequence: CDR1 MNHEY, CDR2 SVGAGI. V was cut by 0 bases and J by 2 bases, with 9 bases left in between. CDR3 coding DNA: TGTGCCAGCAGTTACTCGAAAGGGGACACAGATACGCAGTATTTT. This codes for CASSYSKGDTDTQYF.

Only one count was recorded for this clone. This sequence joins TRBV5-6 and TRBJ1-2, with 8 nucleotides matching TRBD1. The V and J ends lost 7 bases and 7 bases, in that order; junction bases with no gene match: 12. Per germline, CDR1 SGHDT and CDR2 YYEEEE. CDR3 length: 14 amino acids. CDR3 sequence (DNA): TGTGCCAGCGTTGGACAGGGACGCTGGCGTGGCTACACCTTC. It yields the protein CASVGQGRWRGYTF.

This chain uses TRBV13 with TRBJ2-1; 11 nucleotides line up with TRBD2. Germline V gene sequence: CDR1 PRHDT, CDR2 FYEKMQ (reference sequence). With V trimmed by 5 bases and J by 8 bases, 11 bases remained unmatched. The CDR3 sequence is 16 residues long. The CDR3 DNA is TGTGCCAGCAGCCCCCGTGTTAGCGGGGGGGATGATGAGCAGTTCTTC. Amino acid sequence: CASSPRVSGGDDEQFF.

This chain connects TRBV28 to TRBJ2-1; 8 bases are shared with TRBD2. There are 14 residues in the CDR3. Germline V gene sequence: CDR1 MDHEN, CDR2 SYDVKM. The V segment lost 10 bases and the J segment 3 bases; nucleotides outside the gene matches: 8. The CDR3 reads CATRRGLVYNEQFF. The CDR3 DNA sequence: TGTGCCACCAGACGGGGACTAGTCTACAATGAGCAGTTCTTC.

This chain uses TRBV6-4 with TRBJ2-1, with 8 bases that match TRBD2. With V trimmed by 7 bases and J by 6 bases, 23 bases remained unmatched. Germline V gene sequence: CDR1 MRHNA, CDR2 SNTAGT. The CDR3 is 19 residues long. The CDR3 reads CASIPFGTSENEMFNEQFF. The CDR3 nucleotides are TGTGCCAGCATCCCGTTCGGGACTAGTGAAAATGAGATGTTCAATGAGCAGTTCTTC.

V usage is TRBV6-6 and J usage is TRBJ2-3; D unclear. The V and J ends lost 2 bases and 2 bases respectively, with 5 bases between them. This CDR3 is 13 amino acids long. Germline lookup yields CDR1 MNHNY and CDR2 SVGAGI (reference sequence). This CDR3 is CASSYQATDTQYF. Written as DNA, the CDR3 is TGTGCCAGCAGTTACCAAGCCACAGATACGCAGTATTTT.

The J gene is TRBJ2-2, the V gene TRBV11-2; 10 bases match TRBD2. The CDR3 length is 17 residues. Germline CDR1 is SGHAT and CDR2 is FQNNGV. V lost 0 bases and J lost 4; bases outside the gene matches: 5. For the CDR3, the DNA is TGTGCCAGCAGCTTAGACCCAGCGGGAGGGCCCACCGGGGAGCTGTTTTTT. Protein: CASSLDPAGGPTGELFF. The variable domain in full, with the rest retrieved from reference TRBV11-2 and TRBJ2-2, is EAGVAQSPRYKIIEKRQSVAFWCNPISGHATLYWYQQILGQGPKLLIQFQNNGVVDDSQLPKDRFSAERLKGVDSTLKIQPAKLEDSAVYLCASSLDPAGGPTGELFFGEGSRLTVL.

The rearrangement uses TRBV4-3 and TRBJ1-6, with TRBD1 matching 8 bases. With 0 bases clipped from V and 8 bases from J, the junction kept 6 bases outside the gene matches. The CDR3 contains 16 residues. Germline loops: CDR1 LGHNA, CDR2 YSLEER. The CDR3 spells CASSQEVGQGYSPLHF. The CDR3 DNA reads TGCGCCAGCAGCCAAGAAGTAGGACAGGGCTATTCACCCCTCCACTTT.

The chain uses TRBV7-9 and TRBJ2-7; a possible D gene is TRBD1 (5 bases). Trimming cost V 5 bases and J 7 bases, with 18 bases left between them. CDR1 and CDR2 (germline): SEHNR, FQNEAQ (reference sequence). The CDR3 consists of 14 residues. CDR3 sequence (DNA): TGTGCCAGCAGCCCGACCCCAGGGCCAGGGGAGCAGTACTTC. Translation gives CASSPTPGPGEQYF.

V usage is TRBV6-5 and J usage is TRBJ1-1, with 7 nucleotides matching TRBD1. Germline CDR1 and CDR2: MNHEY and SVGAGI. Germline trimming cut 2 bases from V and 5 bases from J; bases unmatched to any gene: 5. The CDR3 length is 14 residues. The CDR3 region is CASSYTQTGTEAFF. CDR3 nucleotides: TGTGCCAGCAGTTACACTCAGACAGGGACTGAAGCTTTCTTT.

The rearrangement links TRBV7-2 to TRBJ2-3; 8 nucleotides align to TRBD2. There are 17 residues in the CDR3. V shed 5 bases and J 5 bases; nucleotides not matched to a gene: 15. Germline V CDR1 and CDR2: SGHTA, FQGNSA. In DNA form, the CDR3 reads TGTGCCAGCAGCGCCGACGGGGGGGCGTACTCGGGAGATACGCAGTATTTT. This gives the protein CASSADGGAYSGDTQYF.

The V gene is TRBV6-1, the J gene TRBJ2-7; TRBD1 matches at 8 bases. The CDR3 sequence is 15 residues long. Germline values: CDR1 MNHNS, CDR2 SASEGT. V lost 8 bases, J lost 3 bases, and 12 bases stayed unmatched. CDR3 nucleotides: TGTGCCAGCCATGATGTGACAGGGGCAGGCTACGAGCAGTACTTC. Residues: CASHDVTGAGYEQYF.

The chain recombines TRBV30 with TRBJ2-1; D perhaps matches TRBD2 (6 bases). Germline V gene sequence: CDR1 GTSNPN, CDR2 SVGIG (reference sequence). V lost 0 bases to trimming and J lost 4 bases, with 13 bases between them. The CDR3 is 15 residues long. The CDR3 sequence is CAWSVFGGGYNEQFF. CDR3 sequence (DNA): TGTGCCTGGAGTGTATTTGGCGGAGGGTACAATGAGCAGTTCTTC.

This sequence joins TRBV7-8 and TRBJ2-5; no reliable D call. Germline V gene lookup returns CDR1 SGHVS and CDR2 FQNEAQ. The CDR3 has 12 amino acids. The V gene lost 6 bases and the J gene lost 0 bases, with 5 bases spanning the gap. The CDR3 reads CASREYQETQYF. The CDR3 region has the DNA TGTGCCAGCAGAGAGTACCAAGAGACCCAGTACTTC.

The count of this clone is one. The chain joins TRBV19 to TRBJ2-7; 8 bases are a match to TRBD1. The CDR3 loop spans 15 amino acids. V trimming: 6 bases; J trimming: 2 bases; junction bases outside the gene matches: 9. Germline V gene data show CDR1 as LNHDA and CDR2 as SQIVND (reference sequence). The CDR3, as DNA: TGTGCCAGTAGACTCCGGGACAGGCATACCTACGAGCAGTACTTC. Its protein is CASRLRDRHTYEQYF.

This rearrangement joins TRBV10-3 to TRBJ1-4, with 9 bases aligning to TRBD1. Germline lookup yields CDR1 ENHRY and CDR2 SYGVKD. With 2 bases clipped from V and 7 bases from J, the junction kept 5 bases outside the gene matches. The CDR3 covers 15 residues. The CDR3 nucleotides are TGTGCCATCAGTGAGCCGGGACAGGGTATTGAAAAACTGTTTTTT. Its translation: CAISEPGQGIEKLFF.

This CDR3 is CASSLAGTGNTEAFF. The CDR3 nucleotides are TGTGCCAGCAGTTTAGCAGGGACAGGGAACACTGAAGCTTTCTTT. The chain recombines TRBV6-5 with TRBJ1-1; 8 bases match TRBD1. With 4 bases clipped from V and 1 base from J, the junction kept 5 bases outside the gene matches. This CDR3 is 15 amino acids long. Germline loops: CDR1 MNHEY, CDR2 SVGAGI.

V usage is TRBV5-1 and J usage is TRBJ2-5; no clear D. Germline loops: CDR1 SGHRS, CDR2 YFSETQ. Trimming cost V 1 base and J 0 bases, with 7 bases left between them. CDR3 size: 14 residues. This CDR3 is CASSLSGYQETQYF. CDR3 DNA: TGCGCCAGCAGCTTGTCCGGTTACCAAGAGACCCAGTACTTC.

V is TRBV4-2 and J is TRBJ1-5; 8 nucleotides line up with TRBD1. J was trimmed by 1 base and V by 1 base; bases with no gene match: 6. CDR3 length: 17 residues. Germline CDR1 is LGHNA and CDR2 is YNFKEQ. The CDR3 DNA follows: TGTGCCAGCAGCCAAGCCCCTCAGGGGGCCAGCAATCAGCCCCAGCATTTT. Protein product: CASSQAPQGASNQPQHF.

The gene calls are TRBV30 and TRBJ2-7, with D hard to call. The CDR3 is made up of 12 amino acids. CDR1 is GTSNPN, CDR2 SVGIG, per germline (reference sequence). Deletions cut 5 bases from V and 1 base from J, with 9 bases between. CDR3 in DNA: TGTGCCTGGGGCCTTGTATCCTACGAGCAGTACTTC. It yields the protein CAWGLVSYEQYF.

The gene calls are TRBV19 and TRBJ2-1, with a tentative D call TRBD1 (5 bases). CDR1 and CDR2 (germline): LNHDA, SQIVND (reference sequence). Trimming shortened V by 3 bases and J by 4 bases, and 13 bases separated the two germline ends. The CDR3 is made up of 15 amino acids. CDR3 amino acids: CASSIPGKSYNEQFF. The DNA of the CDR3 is TGTGCCAGTAGTATTCCAGGGAAGAGTTACAATGAGCAGTTCTTC.

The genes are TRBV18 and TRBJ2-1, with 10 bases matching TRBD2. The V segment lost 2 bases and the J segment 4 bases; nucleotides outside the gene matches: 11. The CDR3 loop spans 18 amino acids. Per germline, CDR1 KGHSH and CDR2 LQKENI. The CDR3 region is CASSPFVLAGEMYNEQFF. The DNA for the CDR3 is TGTGCCAGCTCACCATTCGTGCTAGCGGGAGAAATGTACAATGAGCAGTTCTTC.

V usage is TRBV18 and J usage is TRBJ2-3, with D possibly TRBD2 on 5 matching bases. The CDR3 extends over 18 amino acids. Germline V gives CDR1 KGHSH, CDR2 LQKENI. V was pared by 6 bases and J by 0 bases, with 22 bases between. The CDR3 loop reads CASSPLEGSAISTDTQYF. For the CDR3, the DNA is TGTGCCAGCTCCCCCCTTGAGGGAAGCGCCATCAGCACAGATACGCAGTATTTT.

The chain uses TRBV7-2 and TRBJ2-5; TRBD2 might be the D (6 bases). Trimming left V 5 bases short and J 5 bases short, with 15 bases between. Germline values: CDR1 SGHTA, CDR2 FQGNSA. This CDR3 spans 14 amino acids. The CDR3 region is CASSRGGVRETQYF. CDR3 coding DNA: TGTGCCAGCAGCCGTGGCGGGGTTCGGGAGACCCAGTACTTC.

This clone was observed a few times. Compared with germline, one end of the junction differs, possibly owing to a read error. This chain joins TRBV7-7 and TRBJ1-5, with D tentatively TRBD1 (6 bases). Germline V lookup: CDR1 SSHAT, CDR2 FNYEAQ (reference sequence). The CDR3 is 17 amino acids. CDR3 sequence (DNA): TGTGCTAGCAGCTTAGCACAAGGGCGGGGGACAAATCAGCCCCAGCATTTT. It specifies CASSLAQGRGTNQPQHF.